One sample yielded the 8 T cell receptor beta chains listed below, sequenced in a study of shared clonotypes between healthy human individuals (dated by TCRdb to 2020 to 2022). CD8 naive samples consisted of CD45RO-negative cells that were positively selected for CCR7, yielding a CD45RA+CCR7+ population without TemRA cells. Library construction relied on the immunoSEQ multiplex PCR assay. Drawn from immuneACCESS, this table holds only the in-frame rearrangements with V and J called that TCRdb kept. Clones are partly lost; checked studies trace under half to an unresolved V gene and leave the rest unexplained. This sample is represented by about 2.1 million clones; 93% of them were singletons. Under 2% of the sample goes to the ten largest clones. The sequencing input was naive CD8+ T cells from PBMCs. Read against the paper, the sample's cell subset or site label means: CD45RA+CCR7+. The receptors come from a man aged 18-30 years in good health. Some clones in this sample may be carry-over from other donors' samples.

J is TRBJ1-1 and V is TRBV19; D may be TRBD1 (6 bases). The length of the CDR3 is 15 residues. Germline V gene data show CDR1 as LNHDA and CDR2 as SQIVND (reference sequence). V was cut by 6 bases and J by 4 bases, with 18 bases left in between. In nucleotides, the CDR3 is TGTGCCAGTAGACCAAGGGGGGGTCGGGGCACTGAAGCTTTCTTT. Its translation: CASRPRGGRGTEAFF.

The rearrangement links TRBV4-2 to TRBJ1-1, with D unresolved. The germline V and J ends were trimmed by 0 bases and 1 base, with 9 bases remaining between them. The CDR3 is 15 amino acids. CDR1 is LGHNA and CDR2 is YNFKEQ in the germline V gene. This CDR3 is CASSQEVSGNTEAFF. The CDR3 DNA sequence: TGTGCCAGCAGCCAAGAGGTGTCCGGGAACACTGAAGCTTTCTTT.

Here the CDR3 DNA reads TGTGCCAGCTCACCAACTTACAGGGACCCTCATGAAATTGGGGTCTACGAGCAGTACTTC. Amino acid sequence: CASSPTYRDPHEIGVYEQYF. This sequence joins TRBV18 and TRBJ2-7; tentative D call: TRBD1 (6 bases). The V end was cut by 2 bases, the J end by 3 bases, with 29 bases between. Per germline, CDR1 KGHSH and CDR2 LQKENI. This CDR3 comprises 20 residues.

This chain links TRBV5-6 with TRBJ1-5; D is uncertain. The CDR3 loop spans 17 amino acids. V shed 0 bases and J shed 5 bases, with 18 bases lying between them. The germline gives CDR1 SGHDT, CDR2 YYEEEE. The CDR3 sequence is CASSLALGQVMDQPQHF. The CDR3 nucleotides read TGTGCCAGCAGCTTGGCCCTCGGGCAGGTCATGGATCAGCCCCAGCATTTT.

This chain links TRBV7-9 with TRBJ2-7; 14 bases map to TRBD2. Germline values: CDR1 SEHNR, CDR2 FQNEAQ (reference sequence). The CDR3 consists of 18 residues. J lost 3 bases, V lost 4 bases, and 11 bases had no gene match. The chain's CDR3 is CASSSPTSGRADLYEQYF. The CDR3, as DNA: TGTGCCAGCAGCTCCCCGACTAGCGGGAGGGCAGACCTCTACGAGCAGTACTTC.

The V and J genes are TRBV7-8 and TRBJ1-1, with TRBD1 as a possible D gene (5 bases). The CDR3 is made up of 17 amino acids. V was shortened by 5 bases and J by 3 bases, with 22 bases between the two germline ends. Germline loops: CDR1 SGHVS, CDR2 FQNEAQ. The CDR3 region has the DNA TGTGCCAGCAGCGCCCCCGGAGGCCTTAGGGGACACACTGAAGCTTTCTTT. Its protein is CASSAPGGLRGHTEAFF.

J is TRBJ2-1 and V is TRBV25-1; 7 bases map to TRBD1. With 2 bases clipped from V and 2 bases from J, the junction kept 3 bases outside the gene matches. Germline CDR1 is MGHDK and CDR2 is SYGVNS. The CDR3 is 15 amino acids. CDR3 protein: CASSEDGTAYNEQFF. CDR3 nucleotides: TGTGCCAGCAGTGAAGACGGGACAGCCTACAATGAGCAGTTCTTC.

This chain joins TRBV5-1 and TRBJ2-7; 9 nucleotides line up with TRBD1. The V gene's germline CDR1 is SGHRS and CDR2 YFSETQ. The CDR3 runs to 15 residues. V dropped 4 bases and J dropped 4; count of bases not matched to a gene: 9. CDR3: CASSLAGTGWYEQYF. CDR3 bases: TGCGCCAGCAGCCTCGCCGGGACAGGGTGGTACGAGCAGTACTTC.